The sequence of this T cell receptor beta chain was determined in a study of shared T cell receptors in the human thymus. The data were produced by immunoSEQ multiplex PCR, yet TCRdb's version contains in-frame clones alone and is incomplete. The sample lists about 380,000 clones, 95% occurring once. Trimming removed 0 bases from V and 2 bases from J; junction bases left unmatched: 5. This CDR3 has 15 residues. CDR1 and CDR2 from the germline V gene are SGHDT and YYEEEE. The sequencing sample was made of thymocytes. V is TRBV5-6 and J is TRBJ2-7; TRBD2 matches at 7 bases. The clonotype comes from a human donor. CDR3 sequence: CASSLAGRAPYEQYF. In nucleotides, the CDR3 is TGTGCCAGCAGCTTGGCGGGGAGGGCCCCCTACGAGCAGTACTTC.